This T cell receptor (beta chain) was identified during a study of cytomegalovirus exposure and HLA in healthy donors. Findings and caveats of the study: Cytomegalovirus status was reportedly diagnosed by the classifier with high sensitivity and specificity. Per a prior analysis, the majority of TCR beta V segments were productive roughly 87% or roughly 30% of the time. An analysis that was carried out later associated 16,000 or so TCR beta sequences with HLA alleles at 0.05 false discovery rate.

About this clone: What it binds is unknown.

Researchers ran the PCR with 60 Vbeta and 13 Jbeta primers. The table came from immunoSEQ multiplex PCR; TCRdb's copy has only in-frame clones and leaves some out. The sample holds about 140,000 clones; 88% are singletons and the top ten take about 0.51%. V lost 0 bases, J lost 6 bases, and 12 bases lay in between. The CDR3 has 15 residues. Germline V gene lookup returns CDR1 SGHKS and CDR2 YYEKEE (reference sequence). The chain is built from TRBV5-5 and TRBJ1-4; perhaps TRBD1 as D (5 bases). This receptor was taken from a woman between 40 and 55 years old in good health and CMV-seronegative. The sample consisted of PBMCs. CDR3: CASSLGGRAHEKLFF. The CDR3 region has the DNA TGTGCCAGCAGCTTGGGCGGCAGGGCCCATGAAAAACTGTTTTTT.